One sample yielded the 29 T cell receptor beta chains listed below, sequenced in a study of Ad26.COV2.S vaccination and SARS-CoV-2 variants. Measured with immunoSEQ multiplex PCR; TCRdb has only the in-frame clones, and not every one. The table lists just over 350,000 clones, about 92% of them singletons. The sequencing here drew on peripheral blood, taken after recovery from COVID-19. The receptors were sampled from a human donor who had recovered from COVID-19.

This clone was recorded once. The gene calls are TRBV6-1 and TRBJ2-1; 9 bases agree with TRBD2. The V gene end was trimmed by 4 bases and the J gene end by 4 bases; junction bases not matched to a gene: 8. The CDR3 consists of 16 residues. Germline values: CDR1 MNHNS, CDR2 SASEGT. CDR3 DNA sequence: TGTGCCAGCAGTGGCCTTGCTAGCGGGGCTTACAATGAGCAGTTCTTC. This sequence encodes CASSGLASGAYNEQFF.

The chain joins TRBV5-6 to TRBJ1-1; D gene ambiguous. V was pared by 1 base and J by 5 bases, with 18 bases between. Germline-derived CDR1 and CDR2 are SGHDT and YYEEEE. The CDR3 covers 16 residues. CDR3 bases: TGTGCCAGCAGCTTGATTGGGTTGGCCGCAGGTACTGAAGCTTTCTTT. It translates to CASSLIGLAAGTEAFF.

The V call is TRBV10-2, the J call TRBJ1-5, with D uncertain. Trimming removed 3 bases from V and 6 bases from J, with 6 bases in between. This CDR3 has 12 residues. Per the germline V gene, CDR1 is WSHSY and CDR2 is SAAADI. CDR3 sequence: CASSDIAQPQHF. For the CDR3, the DNA is TGCGCCAGCAGTGATATTGCTCAGCCCCAGCATTTT.

This chain uses TRBV7-8 with TRBJ1-1, with 7 bases identical to TRBD1. Trimming at V came to 8 bases and at J to 2 bases, leaving 26 bases not matched to a gene. Per germline, CDR1 SGHVS and CDR2 FQNEAQ. CDR3 length: 20 residues. The CDR3 spells CASRQQRRSPETGTNTEAFF. The CDR3 DNA reads as TGTGCCAGCCGCCAACAGCGTCGGAGCCCGGAGACAGGGACAAACACTGAAGCTTTCTTT. Looking up the rest from reference TRBV7-8 and TRBJ1-1 gives the full variable domain: GAGVSQSPRYKVAKRGQDVALRCDPISGHVSLFWYQQALGQGPEFLTYFQNEAQLDKSGLPSDRFFAERPEGSVSTLKIQRTQQEDSAVYLCASRQQRRSPETGTNTEAFFGQGTRLTVV.

The V gene is TRBV2, the J gene TRBJ2-3; D remains unclear. Germline-derived CDR1 and CDR2 are SNHLY and FYNNEI. The CDR3 contains 13 residues. Trimming removed 1 base at V and 8 bases at J, with 10 bases between. In DNA, the CDR3 is TGTGCCAGCAGTGAAGACTCCCCCCCTACGCAGTATTTT. Its translation is CASSEDSPPTQYF. Using reference TRBV2 and TRBJ2-3 for the parts outside the CDR3, the full variable domain is EPEVTQTPSHQVTQMGQEVILRCVPISNHLYFYWYRQILGQKVEFLVSFYNNEISEKSEIFDDQFSVERPDGSNFTLKIRSTKLEDSAMYFCASSEDSPPTQYFGPGTRLTVL.

The chain combines TRBV12-3 or TRBV12-4 with TRBJ1-2; no firm D call. Trimming pared 6 bases from V and 4 bases from J, leaving 12 bases between. The CDR3 extends over 13 amino acids. As DNA, the CDR3 is TGTGCCAGCAGCCTAGACACCTTCTATGGCTACACCTTC. This codes for CASSLDTFYGYTF.

The chain combines TRBV7-3 with TRBJ2-3, with no clear D. The CDR3 covers 14 residues. V gave up 5 bases and J gave up 3 bases, with 12 bases separating them. Germline V lookup: CDR1 SGHTA, CDR2 FQGTGA. CDR3 DNA sequence: TGTGCCAGCAGCCCCAACAGTATGACAGATACGCAGTATTTT. This gives the protein CASSPNSMTDTQYF.

This sequence joins TRBV4-3 and TRBJ2-2; no reliable D call. The CDR3 sequence is 18 residues long. Trimming pared 3 bases from V and 0 bases from J, leaving 17 bases between. Germline V CDR1 and CDR2: LGHNA, YSLEER. CDR3 sequence (DNA): TGCGCCAGCAGCCACCCCAGAGTAGGCAGCTCGAACACCGGGGAGCTGTTTTTT. Residues: CASSHPRVGSSNTGELFF.

V gene TRBV5-6 combines with J gene TRBJ2-2; 8 bases are a match to TRBD1. This CDR3 is built from 16 residues. CDR1 is SGHDT, CDR2 YYEEEE, per germline. V lost 1 base to trimming and J lost 6 bases; unmatched junction nucleotides: 8. Here the CDR3 reads CASSLSRTGTAGELFF. The CDR3 coding sequence is TGTGCCAGCAGCTTGAGCCGGACAGGGACGGCCGGGGAGCTGTTTTTT.

The chain joins TRBV9 to TRBJ2-1; a possible D gene is TRBD1 (5 bases). Germline-derived CDR1 and CDR2 are SGDLS and YYNGEE. The CDR3 length is 14 residues. V was trimmed by 0 bases and J by 5 bases, leaving 9 bases between them. This CDR3 reads CASSVAQTDNEQFF. In DNA form, the CDR3 reads TGTGCCAGCAGCGTAGCTCAGACAGACAATGAGCAGTTCTTC.

The chain is built from TRBV6-1 and TRBJ1-3; the D gene is possibly TRBD1 (5 bases). Germline assignment: CDR1 MNHNS and CDR2 SASEGT. There are 16 residues in the CDR3. Trimming left V 4 bases short and J 0 bases short, with 13 bases between. Here the CDR3 DNA reads TGTGCCAGCAGTGGCCAGACAGCCTCCTCTGGAAACACCATATATTTT. Translation: CASSGQTASSGNTIYF.

This clone was detected once. The chain joins TRBV18 to TRBJ1-4; D remains unclear. The germline CDR1 and CDR2 sequences are KGHSH and LQKENI. V dropped 3 bases and J dropped 7 bases, with 9 bases sitting between them. This CDR3 is built from 13 residues. This chain's CDR3 is CASSPRLLEKLFF. As DNA, the CDR3 is TGTGCCAGCTCACCCCGGCTTCTTGAAAAACTGTTTTTT.

The V and J genes are TRBV27 and TRBJ1-1; D unclear. The CDR3 extends over 14 amino acids. Germline lookup yields CDR1 MNHEY and CDR2 SMNVEV (reference sequence). V was pared by 2 bases and J by 5 bases, with 12 bases between. The CDR3 sequence is CASSLRLGATEAFF. The CDR3 DNA reads TGTGCCAGCAGTTTAAGGTTGGGTGCTACTGAAGCTTTCTTT.

The J gene is TRBJ2-1, the V gene TRBV11-2; TRBD2 aligns across 9 bases. Germline V gene sequence: CDR1 SGHAT, CDR2 FQNNGV. V trimming: 0 bases; J trimming: 7 bases; junction bases outside the gene matches: 7. The CDR3 is made up of 16 amino acids. The CDR3 sequence is CASSLEAGGRGNEQFF. Here the CDR3 DNA reads TGTGCCAGCAGCTTAGAAGCGGGGGGCCGGGGGAATGAGCAGTTCTTC.

The V and J genes are TRBV6-5 and TRBJ2-5; 7 bases line up with TRBD1. Germline CDR1 MNHEY, CDR2 SVGAGI. The CDR3 is 15 residues long. V dropped 4 bases and J dropped 1; count of bases not matched to a gene: 6. The CDR3 protein is CASSLQGTVQETQYF. CDR3 coding DNA: TGTGCCAGCAGTTTACAGGGGACGGTCCAAGAGACCCAGTACTTC.

The CDR3 nucleotides read TGTGCCAGTAGTACCCCCCAGGGGATCACAGATACGCAGTATTTT. This sequence encodes CASSTPQGITDTQYF. J is TRBJ2-3 and V is TRBV19, with a possible D match to TRBD1 (6 bases). Per germline, CDR1 LNHDA and CDR2 SQIVND (reference sequence). This CDR3 has 15 amino acids. V shed 4 bases and J shed 2 bases, with 13 bases lying between them.

The J gene is TRBJ2-7, the V gene TRBV18; D remains ambiguous. V dropped 3 bases and J dropped 1 base, with 13 bases sitting between them. The CDR3 spans 15 residues. CDR1 is KGHSH, CDR2 LQKENI, per germline. The DNA of the CDR3 is TGTGCCAGCTCACCGGACCTTTTAAGGTCCTACGAGCAGTACTTC. Protein sequence: CASSPDLLRSYEQYF.

V and J are TRBV19 and TRBJ2-7, with 9 bases aligning to TRBD1. The V gene end was trimmed by 6 bases and the J gene end by 4 bases; junction bases not matched to a gene: 4. This CDR3 has 13 amino acids. The germline V gene has CDR1 LNHDA and CDR2 SQIVND (reference sequence). The CDR3 region is CASSVQGAYEQYF. The CDR3, as DNA: TGTGCCAGTAGCGTACAGGGGGCGTACGAGCAGTACTTC.

The rearrangement joins TRBV6-6 to TRBJ1-4; D uncertain. V was clipped by 2 bases and J by 11 bases, with 12 bases between them. There are 13 residues in the CDR3. CDR1 MNHNY and CDR2 SVGAGI come from the germline V gene (reference sequence). The CDR3 sequence is CASSYPQVKKLFF. The CDR3 nucleotides are TGTGCCAGCAGTTACCCCCAAGTAAAGAAACTGTTTTTT.

The rearrangement joins TRBV9 to TRBJ1-1; 7 bases are a match to TRBD1. With V trimmed by 6 bases and J by 0 bases, 5 bases remained unmatched. There are 14 residues in the CDR3. CDR1 SGDLS and CDR2 YYNGEE come from the germline V gene. The CDR3 DNA reads as TGTGCCAGCAACCCACAGGGGTTGAACACTGAAGCTTTCTTT. Protein: CASNPQGLNTEAFF.

V and J are TRBV2 and TRBJ1-1; D gene unclear. The germline gives CDR1 SNHLY, CDR2 FYNNEI. The CDR3 extends over 16 amino acids. The V and J ends lost 7 bases and 0 bases respectively, with 18 bases between them. CDR3 protein: CASTWVGRGLNTEAFF. CDR3 DNA sequence: TGTGCCAGCACTTGGGTCGGTAGAGGGTTGAACACTGAAGCTTTCTTT.

The gene calls are TRBV6-5 and TRBJ2-2; TRBD1 matches at 10 bases. This CDR3 comprises 16 residues. V lost 3 bases and J lost 5; bases outside the gene matches: 6. Germline values: CDR1 MNHEY, CDR2 SVGAGI. The CDR3 here is CASSYPGQGITGELFF. The DNA for the CDR3 is TGTGCCAGCAGTTATCCGGGACAGGGGATTACCGGGGAGCTGTTTTTT.

This sequence joins TRBV27 and TRBJ2-5; 7 bases align to TRBD1. J gave up 1 base and V 6 bases, and 8 bases lay outside the gene matches. CDR1 is MNHEY, CDR2 SMNVEV, per germline (reference sequence). CDR3 size: 15 residues. CDR3 protein: CASRLRTGVQETQYF. CDR3 coding DNA: TGTGCCAGCAGACTACGAACAGGGGTCCAAGAGACCCAGTACTTC.

This sequence joins TRBV21-1 and TRBJ2-7; the D segment call TRBD1 is taken from the table without a DNA check. TRBV21-1 is tagged as a pseudogene. The length of the CDR3 is 15 residues. The CDR3, as DNA: TGTGCCAGCAGCGCGCACCGGGACAGGGGCCACGAGCAGTACTTC. Residues: CASSAHRDRGHEQYF.

The V and J genes are TRBV21-1 and TRBJ2-2. TRBV21-1 is flagged as a pseudogene. The CDR3 runs to 17 residues. The CDR3 here is CASSNGIHSPNTGELFF. The CDR3 DNA is TGTGCCAGCAGCAATGGGATTCACAGTCCGAACACCGGGGAGCTGTTTTTT.

The rearrangement links TRBV4-1 to TRBJ1-2; 8 positions match TRBD1. Germline loops: CDR1 MGHRA, CDR2 YSYEKL. The CDR3 is 17 residues long. The junction had 7 bases not matched to a gene; V was cut back by 1 base and J by 0 bases. CDR3 in DNA: TGCGCCAGCAGCCAAGGACAGGGGAATTTAGCTAACTATGGCTACACCTTC. Translating gives CASSQGQGNLANYGYTF.

This chain joins TRBV4-3 and TRBJ1-1; D possibly corresponds to TRBD1 (6 bases). Germline assignment: CDR1 LGHNA and CDR2 YSLEER. The CDR3 loop spans 14 amino acids. Between the trimmed V and J ends, which lost 4 bases and 7 bases, there was a span of 16 bases. The DNA of the CDR3 is TGCGCCAGCAGCCGGGGAGTAAACAGGGATGAAGCTTTCTTT. It encodes CASSRGVNRDEAFF.

V usage is TRBV4-1 and J usage is TRBJ2-3; 9 bases agree with TRBD1. Germline V gene data show CDR1 as MGHRA and CDR2 as YSYEKL. Trimming removed 0 bases from V and 0 bases from J; junction bases left unmatched: 4. The CDR3 is 17 amino acids. CDR3 sequence: CASSQDFDRGSTDTQYF. The DNA for the CDR3 is TGCGCCAGCAGCCAAGATTTTGACAGGGGGAGCACAGATACGCAGTATTTT.

The count of this clone is one. J is TRBJ2-1 and V is TRBV12-5; TRBD1 is a possible D gene (6 bases). The germline V gene encodes CDR1 LGHNT and CDR2 FRNRAP. Trimming cost V 5 bases and J 3 bases, with 20 bases left between them. The CDR3 extends over 17 amino acids. CDR3 loop: CASGPWNLLGGYNEQFF. CDR3 bases: TGTGCTAGTGGTCCCTGGAATCTCCTAGGGGGCTACAATGAGCAGTTCTTC.